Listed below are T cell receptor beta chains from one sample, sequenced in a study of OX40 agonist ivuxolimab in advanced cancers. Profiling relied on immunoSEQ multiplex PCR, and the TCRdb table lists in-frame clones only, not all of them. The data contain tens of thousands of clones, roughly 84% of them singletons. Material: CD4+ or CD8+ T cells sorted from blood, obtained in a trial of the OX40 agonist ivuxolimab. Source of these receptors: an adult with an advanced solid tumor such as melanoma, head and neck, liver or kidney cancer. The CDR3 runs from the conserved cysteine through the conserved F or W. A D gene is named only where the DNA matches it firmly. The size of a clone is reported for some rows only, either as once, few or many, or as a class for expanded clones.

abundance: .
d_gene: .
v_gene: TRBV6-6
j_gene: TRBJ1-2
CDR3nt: TGTGCCAGCAGTTACTCGAGGACATTGGAAAACTATGGCTACACCTTC
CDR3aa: CASSYSRTLENYGYTF

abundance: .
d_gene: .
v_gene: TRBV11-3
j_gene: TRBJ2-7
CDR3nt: TGTGCCAGCAGCCGCGACAGCCTCTCCTACGAGCAGTACTTC
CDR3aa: CASSRDSLSYEQYF

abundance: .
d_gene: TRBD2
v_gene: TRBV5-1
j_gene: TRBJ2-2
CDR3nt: TGCGCCAGCAGCCGTCTAGCGGGGGGCACCGGGGAGCTGTTTTTT
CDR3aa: CASSRLAGGTGELFF

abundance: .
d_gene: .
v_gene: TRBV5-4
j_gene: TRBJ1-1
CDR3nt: TGTGCCAGCAGCTCCGGACAGCTGAACACTGAAGCTTTCTTT
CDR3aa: CASSSGQLNTEAFF

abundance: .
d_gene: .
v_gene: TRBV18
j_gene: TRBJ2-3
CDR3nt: TGTGCCAGCTCAACAGATACGCAGTATTTT
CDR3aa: CASSTDTQYF

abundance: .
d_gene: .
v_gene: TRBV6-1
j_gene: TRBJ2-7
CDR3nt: TGTGCCAGTTCGGGACTTCGTAACTCCTACGAGCAGTACTTC
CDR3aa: CASSGLRNSYEQYF

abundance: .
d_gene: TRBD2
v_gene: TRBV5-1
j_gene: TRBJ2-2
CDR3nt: TGCGCCAGCAGCCTCACCCGGACTAGCGGGGGGGCCGGGGAGCTGTTTTTT
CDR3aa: CASSLTRTSGGAGELFF

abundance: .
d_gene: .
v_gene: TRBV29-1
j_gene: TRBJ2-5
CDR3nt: TGCAGCGTTGTCCCCATGGGGCGGGAGACCCAGTACTTC
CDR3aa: CSVVPMGRETQYF

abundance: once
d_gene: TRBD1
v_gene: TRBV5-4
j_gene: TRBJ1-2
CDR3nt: TGTGCCAGCAGCTTGGCCTGGACAGGGGGCTTTGGCTACACCTTC
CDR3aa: CASSLAWTGGFGYTF

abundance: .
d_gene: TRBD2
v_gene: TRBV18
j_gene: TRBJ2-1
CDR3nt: TGTGCCAGCTCCGGTCTAGCTAGCGGCAACAATGAGCAGTTCTTC
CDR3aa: CASSGLASGNNEQFF

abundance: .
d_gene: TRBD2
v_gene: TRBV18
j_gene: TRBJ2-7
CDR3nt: TGTGCCAGCTCACCCTCTAGCGGGAGCTCCTACGAGCAGTACTTC
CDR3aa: CASSPSSGSSYEQYF

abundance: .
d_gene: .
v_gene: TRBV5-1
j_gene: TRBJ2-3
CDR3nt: TGCGCCAGCAGCTCGCAGGACCTTAGCACAGATACGCAGTATTTT
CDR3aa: CASSSQDLSTDTQYF

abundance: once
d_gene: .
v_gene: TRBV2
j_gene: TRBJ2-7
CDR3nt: TGTGCCAGCAGTGAAATAGTGGGGGTCACCGAGCAGTACTTC
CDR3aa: CASSEIVGVTEQYF

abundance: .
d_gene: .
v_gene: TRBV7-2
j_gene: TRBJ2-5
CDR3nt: TGTGCCAGCACCGAAGGAGGGTCAGAGACCCAGTACTTC
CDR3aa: CASTEGGSETQYF

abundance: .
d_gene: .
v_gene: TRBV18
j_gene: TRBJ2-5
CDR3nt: TGTGCCAGCTCATCCGACAGAATGAAGACCCAGTACTTC
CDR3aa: CASSSDRMKTQYF

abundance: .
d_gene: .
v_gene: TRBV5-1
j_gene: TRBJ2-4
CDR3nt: TGCGCCAGCAGCTTGAACGCAGGGCCTGTCGGAACCAAAAACATTCAGTACTTC
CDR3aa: CASSLNAGPVGTKNIQYF

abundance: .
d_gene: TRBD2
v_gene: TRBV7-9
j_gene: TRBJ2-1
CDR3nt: TGTGCCAGCAGCTTAGAAGGGACTAGCGGGGCCGAGCAGTTCTTC
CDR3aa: CASSLEGTSGAEQFF

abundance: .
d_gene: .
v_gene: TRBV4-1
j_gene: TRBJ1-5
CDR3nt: TGCGCCAGCAGCCAAGGCGGGCAGAATCAGCCCCAGCATTTT
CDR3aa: CASSQGGQNQPQHF

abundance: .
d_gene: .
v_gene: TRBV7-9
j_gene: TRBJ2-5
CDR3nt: TGTGCCAGCAGCAGAACACAAGAGACCCAGTACTTC
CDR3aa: CASSRTQETQYF

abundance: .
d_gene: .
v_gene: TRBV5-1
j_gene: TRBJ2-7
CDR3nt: TGCGCCAGCAGCTTGCGGTGGGAGACTACCTCCTACGAGCAGTACTTC
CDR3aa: CASSLRWETTSYEQYF

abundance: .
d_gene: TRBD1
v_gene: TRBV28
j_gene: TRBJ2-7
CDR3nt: TGTGCCAGCAGACCAAACGACAGGGCGTTCGTCCACGAGCAGTACTTC
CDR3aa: CASRPNDRAFVHEQYF

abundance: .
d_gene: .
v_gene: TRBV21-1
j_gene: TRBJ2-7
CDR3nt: TGTGCCAGCAGCAAAGATGGGGACTCCCACGAGCAGTACTTC
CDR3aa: CASSKDGDSHEQYF

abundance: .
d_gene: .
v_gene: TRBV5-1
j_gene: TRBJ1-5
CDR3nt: TGCGCCAGCAGCTTGGAAGGAAGTCAGCCCCAGCATTTT
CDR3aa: CASSLEGSQPQHF

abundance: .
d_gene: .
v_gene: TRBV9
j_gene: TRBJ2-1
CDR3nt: TGTGCCAGCAGCGTTTGGGGGCAGATTTTAAATGAGCAGTTCTTC
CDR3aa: CASSVWGQILNEQFF

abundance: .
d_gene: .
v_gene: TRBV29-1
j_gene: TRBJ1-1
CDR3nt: TGCAGCGTTGTATTTTTGGGCGGGGGTCAGGCTTTCTTT
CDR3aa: CSVVFLGGGQAFF

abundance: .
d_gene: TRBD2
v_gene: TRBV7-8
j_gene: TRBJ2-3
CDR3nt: TGTGCCAGCAATAGCAAGCGGGGGAGCACAGATACGCAGTATTTT
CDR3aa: CASNSKRGSTDTQYF

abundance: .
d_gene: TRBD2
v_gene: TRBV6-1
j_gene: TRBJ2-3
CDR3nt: TGTGCCAGCAGTGGGCGGGGGGGCACCACAGATACGCAGTATTTT
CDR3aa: CASSGRGGTTDTQYF

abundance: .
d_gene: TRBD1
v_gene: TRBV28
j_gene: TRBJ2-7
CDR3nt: TGTGCCAGCATGGTTCCAGGGGGCCCGGACGAGCAGTACTTC
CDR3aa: CASMVPGGPDEQYF

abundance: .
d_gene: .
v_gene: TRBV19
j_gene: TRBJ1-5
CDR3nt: TGTGCCACTGAGGGACCGCGCGGCGAAGGACAGCCCCAGCATTTT
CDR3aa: CATEGPRGEGQPQHF

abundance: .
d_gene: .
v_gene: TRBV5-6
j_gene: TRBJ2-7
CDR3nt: TGTGCCAGCAGCTATGAAAATAACGAGCAGTACTTC
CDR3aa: CASSYENNEQYF

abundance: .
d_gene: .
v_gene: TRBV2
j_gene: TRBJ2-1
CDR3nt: TGTGCCAGCAGCGCAGGTAGCTCCTACAATGAGCAGTTCTTC
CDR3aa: CASSAGSSYNEQFF

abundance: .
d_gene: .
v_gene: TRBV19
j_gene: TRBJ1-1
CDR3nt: TGTGCCAGTAGTATAGTCGGAGGGGCGTACACTGAAGCTTTCTTT
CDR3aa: CASSIVGGAYTEAFF

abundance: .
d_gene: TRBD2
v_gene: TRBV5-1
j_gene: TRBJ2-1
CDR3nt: TGCGCCAGCAGCTTGGGAGGACTAGCGGGACACAATGAGCAGTTCTTC
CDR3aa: CASSLGGLAGHNEQFF

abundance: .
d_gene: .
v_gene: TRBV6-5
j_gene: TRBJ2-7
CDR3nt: TGTGCCAGCAGCCGGGCGGGTTACGAGCAGTACTTC
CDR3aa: CASSRAGYEQYF

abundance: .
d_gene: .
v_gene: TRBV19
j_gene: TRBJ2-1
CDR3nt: TGTGCCAGTAGTATAGCTGGGGGGGCGTATGAGCAGTTCTTC
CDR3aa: CASSIAGGAYEQFF

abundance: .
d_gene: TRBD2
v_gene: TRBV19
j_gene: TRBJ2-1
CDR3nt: TGTGCCAGTAGTGAGCCAGGGACTAGCGGGAGATCGTACAATGAGCAGTTCTTC
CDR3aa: CASSEPGTSGRSYNEQFF

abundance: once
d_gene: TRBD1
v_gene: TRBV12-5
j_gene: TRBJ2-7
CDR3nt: TGTGCTAGTGGTGACGTCCCAGGACAGGTGCTAAACTCCTACGAGCAGTACTTC
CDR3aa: CASGDVPGQVLNSYEQYF

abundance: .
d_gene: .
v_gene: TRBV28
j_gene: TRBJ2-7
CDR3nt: TGTGCCAGCAGTCCCGATCGAGGGGGGGGCTCCTACGAGCAGTACTTC
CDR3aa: CASSPDRGGGSYEQYF

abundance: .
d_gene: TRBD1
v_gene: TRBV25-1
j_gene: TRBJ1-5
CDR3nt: TGTGCCAGCAGTAGGACAGGGGCCAGTCAGCCCCAGCATTTT
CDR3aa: CASSRTGASQPQHF

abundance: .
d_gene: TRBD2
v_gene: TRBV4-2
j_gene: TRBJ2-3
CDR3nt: TGTGCCAGCAGCCACCCGAGCGGGAGGGGGACAGATACGCAGTATTTT
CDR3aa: CASSHPSGRGTDTQYF

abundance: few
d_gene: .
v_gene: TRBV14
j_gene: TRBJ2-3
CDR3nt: TGTGCCAGCAGCCAAGACATACATTTGGATACGCAGTATTTT
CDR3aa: CASSQDIHLDTQYF

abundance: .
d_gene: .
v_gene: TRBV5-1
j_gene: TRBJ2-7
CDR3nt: TGCGCCAGCAGCTTGCCCGGTAGCTCCTACGAGCAGTACTTC
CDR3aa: CASSLPGSSYEQYF

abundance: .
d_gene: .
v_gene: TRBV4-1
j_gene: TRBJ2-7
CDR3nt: TGCGCCAGCAGCCAAGATCTAAGGGTAAGGAAGTACTACGAGCAGTACTTC
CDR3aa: CASSQDLRVRKYYEQYF

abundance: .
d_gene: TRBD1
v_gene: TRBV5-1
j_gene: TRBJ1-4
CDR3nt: TGCGCCAGCAGCCTAGGACAGGGTGGAGAAAAACTGTTTTTT
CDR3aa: CASSLGQGGEKLFF

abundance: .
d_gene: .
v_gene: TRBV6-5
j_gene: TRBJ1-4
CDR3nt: TGTGCCAGCAGAAAAACACGGTTGGGGGTTGTGTTTTTT
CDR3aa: CASRKTRLGVVFF

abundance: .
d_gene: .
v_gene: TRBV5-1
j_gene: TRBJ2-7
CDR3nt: TGCGCCAGCAGCTTGGTCCTCGGTTCAGGCGGCGAGCAGTACTTC
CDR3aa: CASSLVLGSGGEQYF

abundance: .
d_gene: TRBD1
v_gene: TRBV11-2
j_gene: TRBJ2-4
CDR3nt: TGTGCCAGCAGCTTAGATCGATTGGGACAGGGAATGCTCATTCAGTACTTC
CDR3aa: CASSLDRLGQGMLIQYF

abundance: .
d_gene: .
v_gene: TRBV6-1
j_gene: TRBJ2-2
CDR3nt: TGTGCCAGCACCTCAACCCAGCGCGGCACCGGGGAGCTGTTTTTT
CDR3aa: CASTSTQRGTGELFF

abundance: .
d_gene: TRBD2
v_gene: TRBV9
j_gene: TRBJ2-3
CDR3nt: TGTGCCAGCAGCCCTCGGACTAGCGGCACAGATACGCAGTATTTT
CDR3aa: CASSPRTSGTDTQYF

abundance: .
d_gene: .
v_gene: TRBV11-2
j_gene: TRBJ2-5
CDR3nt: TGTGCCAGCAGTCCTCGGGGTGGGGAGACCCAGTACTTC
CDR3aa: CASSPRGGETQYF

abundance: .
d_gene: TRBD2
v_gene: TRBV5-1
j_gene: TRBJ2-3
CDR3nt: TGCGCCAGCAGCTTTCTAGCGGGGGCCCCCACAGATACGCAGTATTTT
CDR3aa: CASSFLAGAPTDTQYF

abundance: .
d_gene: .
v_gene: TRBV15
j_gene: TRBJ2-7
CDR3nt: TGTGCCACCGGGGTTGGTCACTCCTACGAGCAGTACTTC
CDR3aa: CATGVGHSYEQYF